The 15 T cell receptor beta chains given below trace back to one sample, sequenced in a study of early T cells in non-severe SARS-CoV-2 infection. One entry per CDR3 protein results from TCRdb running MiXCR on the 5' RACE reads. Among some 50,000 distinct CDR3 sequences listed, around a tenth were seen once. The material sequenced was whole blood. All receptors come from an adult who was a healthcare worker with PCR-confirmed SARS-CoV-2 infection or an uninfected control (not recorded which).

This clonotype was observed at least ten times. DNA of the CDR3: TGTGCCACCAGTGATCGGACAGGGGGCTACAATCAGCCCCAGCATTTT. This codes for CATSDRTGGYNQPQHF. J is TRBJ1-5 and V is TRBV24-1; 11 positions match TRBD1. V gave up 3 bases and J gave up 3 bases; unmatched junction bases: 3. This CDR3 spans 16 amino acids. Germline-derived CDR1 and CDR2 are KGHDR and SFDVKD.

This clonotype was seen ten or more times. As DNA, the CDR3 is TGTGCCAGCAGCTTGAGCCCGGGACACGGGTATGACGAGCAGTACTTC. It is translated as CASSLSPGHGYDEQYF. V is TRBV7-3 and J is TRBJ2-7, with D possibly TRBD1 on 6 matching bases. Germline V CDR1 and CDR2: SGHTA, FQGTGA. The CDR3 runs to 16 residues. Trimming took 3 bases from V and 5 from J, leaving 20 bases between them. The variable domain in full, with the rest retrieved from reference TRBV7-3 and TRBJ2-7, is GAGVSQTPSNKVTEKGKYVELRCDPISGHTALYWYRQSLGQGPEFLIYFQGTGAADDSGLPNDRFFAVRPEGSVSTLKIQRTERGDSAVYLCASSLSPGHGYDEQYFGPGTRLTVT.

This clonotype was seen at least ten times. The rearrangement uses TRBV5-1 and TRBJ2-1, with D possibly being TRBD2 (6 bases). The CDR3 loop spans 17 amino acids. Germline loops: CDR1 SGHRS, CDR2 YFSETQ. Trimming stripped 4 bases from V and 4 bases from J, with 21 bases between. The CDR3 sequence: CASSDGGGRSFYNEQFF. CDR3 sequence (DNA): TGCGCCAGCAGCGACGGAGGAGGGAGGTCATTTTACAATGAGCAGTTCTTC.

This chain links TRBV29-1 with TRBJ2-5; TRBD1 aligns across 7 bases. The trim removed 7 bases at V and 4 bases at J, leaving 3 bases unmatched. Germline CDR1 is SQVTM and CDR2 is ANQGSEA. The CDR3 sequence is 11 residues long. The CDR3 here is CSARGTETQYF. The CDR3 coding sequence is TGCAGCGCCAGGGGGACAGAGACCCAGTACTTC.

V is TRBV9 and J is TRBJ1-2; maybe TRBD1 (6 bases). Trimming cost V 0 bases and J 4 bases, with 10 bases left between them. The length of the CDR3 is 14 residues. Germline V CDR1 and CDR2: SGDLS, YYNGEE. The CDR3 nucleotides are TGTGCCAGCAGCGTAGCGGACAGTTTCTATGGCTACACCTTC. This encodes CASSVADSFYGYTF.

In its sample, this clonotype was seen many times. The chain couples TRBV19 to TRBJ2-1; 7 bases are shared with TRBD1. Germline V gene sequence: CDR1 LNHDA, CDR2 SQIVND (reference sequence). The CDR3 extends over 14 amino acids. The trim removed 6 bases at V and 8 bases at J, leaving 10 bases unmatched. The CDR3 nucleotides are TGTGCCAGTAGCCTCGGACAGGCCCTCGATGAGCAGTTCTTC. It specifies CASSLGQALDEQFF.

The table lists this clonotype with a few counts. The genes are TRBV18 and TRBJ2-7; tentative D call: TRBD1 (7 bases). With 4 bases removed from V and 3 bases from J, the gap between germline ends came to 13 bases. The CDR3 runs 14 residues. In germline, CDR1 is KGHSH, CDR2 LQKENI. The CDR3 region is CASSLPGDSYEQYF. The CDR3 DNA follows: TGTGCCAGCTCACTACCGGGGGACAGCTACGAGCAGTACTTC.

V gene TRBV4-1 combines with J gene TRBJ2-7; 9 positions match TRBD1. CDR1 MGHRA and CDR2 YSYEKL come from the germline V gene. The length of the CDR3 is 14 residues. With 1 base clipped from V and 6 bases from J, the junction kept 4 bases outside the gene matches. The CDR3 loop reads CASSQGDRETEQYF. The CDR3 bases are TGCGCCAGCAGCCAAGGGGACAGGGAGACCGAGCAGTACTTC.

The chain joins TRBV2 to TRBJ2-1; 9 positions agree with TRBD2. This CDR3 contains 15 residues. Germline CDR1 is SNHLY and CDR2 is FYNNEI. V lost 2 bases and J lost 8; bases outside the gene matches: 7. The CDR3 is CASSERAGGPDEQFF. CDR3 in DNA: TGTGCCAGCAGTGAACGGGCGGGGGGGCCGGATGAGCAGTTCTTC.

The V and J genes are TRBV5-5 and TRBJ1-2, with D hard to call. The germline V gene has CDR1 SGHKS and CDR2 YYEKEE (reference sequence). This CDR3 spans 13 amino acids. V lost 3 bases and J 4 bases, leaving 10 bases between the germline ends. CDR3 sequence: CASSWTDSYGYTF. Here the CDR3 DNA reads TGTGCCAGCAGCTGGACGGATTCCTATGGCTACACCTTC.

There are many counts of this clonotype. The CDR3 nucleotides are TGTGCCAGCAGTTTAAAGAGGGTAGCGGGTCGCTACGAGCAGTACTTC. Its translation is CASSLKRVAGRYEQYF. The chain couples TRBV27 to TRBJ2-7, with 7 bases that match TRBD2. Germline assignment: CDR1 MNHEY and CDR2 SMNVEV (reference sequence). CDR3 length: 16 residues. V gave up 2 bases and J gave up 3 bases; unmatched junction bases: 10.

This chain uses TRBV7-9 with TRBJ2-7; D possibly corresponds to TRBD1 (6 bases). The V and J ends lost 5 bases and 5 bases respectively, with 13 bases between them. The CDR3 sequence is 13 residues long. The germline V gene encodes CDR1 SEHNR and CDR2 FQNEAQ (reference sequence). The CDR3: CASSQTAGDEQYF. The CDR3 coding sequence is TGTGCCAGCAGCCAGACGGCAGGGGACGAGCAGTACTTC.

This clonotype was found many times. The CDR3 nucleotides are TGTGCCAGCAGTCCGCTGGCAGGGAGTTCACCCCTCCACTTT. Translated: CASSPLAGSSPLHF. The chain links TRBV7-6 to TRBJ1-6, with D perhaps matching TRBD1 (5 bases). The ends were cut back, 6 bases at V and 9 bases at J, with 15 bases in the middle. The CDR3 spans 14 residues. The germline V gene has CDR1 SGHVS and CDR2 FNYEAQ.

This clonotype was seen ten or more times. The V and J genes are TRBV18 and TRBJ1-5; tentatively, D is TRBD1 (5 bases). The CDR3 loop spans 16 amino acids. Germline assignment: CDR1 KGHSH and CDR2 LQKENI. V was clipped by 1 base and J by 7 bases, with 17 bases between them. In DNA, the CDR3 is TGTGCCAGCTCACCACTGGCCAGGGTCGGCAGGCAGCCCCAGCATTTT. Its translation: CASSPLARVGRQPQHF. Full variable domain (outside the CDR3, taken from reference TRBV18 and TRBJ1-5): NAGVMQNPRHLVRRRGQEARLRCSPMKGHSHVYWYRQLPEEGLKFMVYLQKENIIDESGMPKERFSAEFPKEGPSILRIQQVVRGDSAAYFCASSPLARVGRQPQHFGDGTRLSIL.

The V and J genes are TRBV5-1 and TRBJ2-7; 9 nucleotides line up with TRBD2. This CDR3 contains 16 residues. The germline V gene has CDR1 SGHRS and CDR2 YFSETQ. Unmatched junction bases numbered 4, after V lost 0 bases and J lost 0 bases. The CDR3 DNA is TGCGCCAGCAGCTTGGTGTCTAGCGGGATCTCCTACGAGCAGTACTTC. Its protein is CASSLVSSGISYEQYF.